A single T cell receptor beta chain is shown here with its context. Its antigen is still unknown. After removal of 4 bases from V and 3 bases from J, the junction contained 8 bases not matched to a gene. Germline V lookup: CDR1 SGDLS, CDR2 YYNGEE. CDR3 length: 15 amino acids. This entry comes from a study of cytomegalovirus exposure and HLA in healthy donors. Study results and caveats: When analyzed later, the rates of TCR association showed variation by HLA locus, with DRB1 the most and HLA-C the fewest. Immune exposure information comprised only CMV serostatus. According to the study, 160 or so TCR beta chains were cytomegalovirus-associated.

The PCR contained 60 Vbeta and 13 Jbeta primers. Produced via immunoSEQ multiplex PCR; TCRdb's table is partial and in-frame only. This sample has 50,000 to 70,000 clones; 80% occur once, and the top ten carry approximately 6%. The clonotype comes from a male donor in good health and CMV-seronegative. The V gene is TRBV9, the J gene TRBJ2-7; 9 bases map to TRBD1. The source material was PBMCs. The CDR3 sequence is CASSPSGTGLYEQYF. The CDR3 DNA follows: TGTGCCAGCAGCCCTTCGGGGACAGGGCTCTACGAGCAGTACTTC.